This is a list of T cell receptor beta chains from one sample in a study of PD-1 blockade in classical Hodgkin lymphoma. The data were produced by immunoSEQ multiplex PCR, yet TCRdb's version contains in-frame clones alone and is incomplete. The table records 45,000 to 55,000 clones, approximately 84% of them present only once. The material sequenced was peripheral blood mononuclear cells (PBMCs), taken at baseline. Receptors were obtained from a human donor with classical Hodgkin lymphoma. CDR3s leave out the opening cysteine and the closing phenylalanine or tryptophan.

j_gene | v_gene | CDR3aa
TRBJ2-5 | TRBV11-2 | ASSYWTSRRETQY
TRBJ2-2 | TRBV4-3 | ASSQGPLGELF
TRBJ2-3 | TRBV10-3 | AISELAQSGDTQY
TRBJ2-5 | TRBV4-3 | ASSQAWTSGRLETQY
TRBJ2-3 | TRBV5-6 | ASSFTLGLTDTQY
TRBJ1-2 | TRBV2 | ASKAGTGPATNYGYT
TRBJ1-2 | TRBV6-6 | ASSYSSTGFNYGYT
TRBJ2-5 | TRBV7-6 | ASSLEQPQTQY
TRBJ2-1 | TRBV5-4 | ASSLPSSEYNEQF
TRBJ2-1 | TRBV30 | AWSQAGGSNEQF
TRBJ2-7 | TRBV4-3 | ASSQAFSGGGYEQY
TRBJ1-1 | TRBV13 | ASSSTGAVNTEAF
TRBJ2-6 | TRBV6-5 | ASSYESLHGANVLT
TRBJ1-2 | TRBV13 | ASSFQGINYGYT
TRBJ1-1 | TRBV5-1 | ASFWAPPVTEAF
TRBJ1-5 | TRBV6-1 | ASKGTVNSNQPQH
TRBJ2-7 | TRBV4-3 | ASSQDRAGVYEQY
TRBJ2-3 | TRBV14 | ASSQDLGRRRSTDTQY
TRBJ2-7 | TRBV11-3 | ASSSEDRVTYEQY
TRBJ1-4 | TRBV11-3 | ASSLGPAGGANEKLF
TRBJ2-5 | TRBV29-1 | SVRGQGPGETQY
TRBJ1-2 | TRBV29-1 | SASPGTGFNYGYT
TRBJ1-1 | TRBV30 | AWSVGGNTEAF
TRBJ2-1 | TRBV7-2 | ASSLVFEQF
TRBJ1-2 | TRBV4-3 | ASSQLYQGTNYGYT
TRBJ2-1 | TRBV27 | ASSLSGAYNEQF
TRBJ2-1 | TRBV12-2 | ASRFLANAYNEQF
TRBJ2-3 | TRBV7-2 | ASSPNRDRSATQY
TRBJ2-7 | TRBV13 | ASSWPQGGEQY
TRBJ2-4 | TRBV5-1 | ASSLVAGAKNIQY
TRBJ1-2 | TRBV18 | ASSPEQDNGYT
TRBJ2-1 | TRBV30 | AWSLRGAPSYNEQF
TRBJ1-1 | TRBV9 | ASSPKGTEAF
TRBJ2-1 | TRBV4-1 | ASRPPGAGVEQF
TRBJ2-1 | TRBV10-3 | ATSGGGAKLDEQF
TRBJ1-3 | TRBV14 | ASSHGDTIY
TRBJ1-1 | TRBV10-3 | AISDWGANTEAF
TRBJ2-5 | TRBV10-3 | AISPGGAQETQY
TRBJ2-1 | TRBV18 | ASSPPGTSNYNEQF
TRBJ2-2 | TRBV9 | ASSAGTNLNTGELF